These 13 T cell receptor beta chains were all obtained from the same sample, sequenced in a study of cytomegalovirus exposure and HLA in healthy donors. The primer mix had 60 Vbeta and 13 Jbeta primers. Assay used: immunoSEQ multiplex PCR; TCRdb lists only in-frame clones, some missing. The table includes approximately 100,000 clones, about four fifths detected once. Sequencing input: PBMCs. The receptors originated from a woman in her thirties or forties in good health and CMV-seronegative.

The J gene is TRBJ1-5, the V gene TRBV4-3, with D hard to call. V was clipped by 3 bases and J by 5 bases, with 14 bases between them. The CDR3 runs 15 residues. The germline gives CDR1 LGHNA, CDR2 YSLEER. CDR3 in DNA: TGCGCCAGCAGCCAGGTGTGGCAGGAAGATCAGCCCCAGCATTTT. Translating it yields CASSQVWQEDQPQHF.

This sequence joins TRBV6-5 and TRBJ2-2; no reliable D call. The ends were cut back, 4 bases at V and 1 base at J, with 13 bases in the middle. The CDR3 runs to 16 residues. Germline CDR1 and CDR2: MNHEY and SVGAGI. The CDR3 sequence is CASSSSGNRNTGELFF. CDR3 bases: TGTGCCAGCAGTTCCTCTGGAAACAGGAACACCGGGGAGCTGTTTTTT.

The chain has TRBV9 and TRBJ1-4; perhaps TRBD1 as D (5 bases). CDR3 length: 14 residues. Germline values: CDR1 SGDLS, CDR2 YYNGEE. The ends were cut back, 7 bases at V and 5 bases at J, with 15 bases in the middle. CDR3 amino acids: CASGRRDSNEKLFF. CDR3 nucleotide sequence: TGTGCCAGCGGTAGACGGGACTCCAATGAAAAACTGTTTTTT.

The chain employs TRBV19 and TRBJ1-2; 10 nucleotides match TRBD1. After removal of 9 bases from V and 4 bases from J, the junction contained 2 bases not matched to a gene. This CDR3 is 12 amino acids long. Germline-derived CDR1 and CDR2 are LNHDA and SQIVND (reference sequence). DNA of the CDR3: TGTGCCAGCTGGGACAGGGGCTATGGCTACACCTTC. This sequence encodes CASWDRGYGYTF. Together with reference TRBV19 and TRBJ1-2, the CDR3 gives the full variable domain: DGGITQSPKYLFRKEGQNVTLSCEQNLNHDAMYWYRQDPGQGLRLIYYSQIVNDFQKGDIAEGYSVSREKKESFPLTVTSAQKNPTAFYLCASWDRGYGYTFGSGTRLTVV.

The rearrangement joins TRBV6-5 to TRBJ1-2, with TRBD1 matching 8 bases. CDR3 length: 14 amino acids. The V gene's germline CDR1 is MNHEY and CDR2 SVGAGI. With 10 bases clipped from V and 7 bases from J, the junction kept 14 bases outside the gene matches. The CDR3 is CAIRPRRTGSGYTF. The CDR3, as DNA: TGTGCCATCAGACCCCGTCGGACAGGGTCTGGCTACACCTTC.

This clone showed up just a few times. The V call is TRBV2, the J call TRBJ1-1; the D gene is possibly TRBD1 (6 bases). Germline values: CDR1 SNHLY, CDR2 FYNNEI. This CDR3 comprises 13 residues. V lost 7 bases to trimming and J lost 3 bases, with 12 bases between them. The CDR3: CASTGTTYTEAFF. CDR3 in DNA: TGTGCCAGCACAGGGACAACCTACACTGAAGCTTTCTTT. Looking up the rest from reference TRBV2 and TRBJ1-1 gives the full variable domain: EPEVTQTPSHQVTQMGQEVILRCVPISNHLYFYWYRQILGQKVEFLVSFYNNEISEKSEIFDDQFSVERPDGSNFTLKIRSTKLEDSAMYFCASTGTTYTEAFFGQGTRLTVV.

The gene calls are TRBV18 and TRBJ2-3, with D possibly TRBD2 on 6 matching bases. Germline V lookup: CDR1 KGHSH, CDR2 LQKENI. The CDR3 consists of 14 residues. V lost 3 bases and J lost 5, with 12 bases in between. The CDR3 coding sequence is TGTGCCAGCTCACCCAGCCTAGCGCGAGATACGCAGTATTTT. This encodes CASSPSLARDTQYF.

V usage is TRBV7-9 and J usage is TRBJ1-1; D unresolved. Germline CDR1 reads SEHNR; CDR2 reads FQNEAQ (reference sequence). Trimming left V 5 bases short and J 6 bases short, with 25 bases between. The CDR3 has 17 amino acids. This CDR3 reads CASSALLMGPNSAEAFF. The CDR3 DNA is TGTGCCAGCAGCGCACTCCTGATGGGCCCCAATAGCGCTGAAGCTTTCTTT.

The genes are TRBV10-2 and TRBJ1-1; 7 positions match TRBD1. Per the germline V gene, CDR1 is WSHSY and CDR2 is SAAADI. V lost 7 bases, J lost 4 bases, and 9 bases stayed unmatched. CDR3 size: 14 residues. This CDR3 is CASTLTGPSTEAFF. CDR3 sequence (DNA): TGCGCCAGCACCTTGACAGGGCCCTCCACTGAAGCTTTCTTT.

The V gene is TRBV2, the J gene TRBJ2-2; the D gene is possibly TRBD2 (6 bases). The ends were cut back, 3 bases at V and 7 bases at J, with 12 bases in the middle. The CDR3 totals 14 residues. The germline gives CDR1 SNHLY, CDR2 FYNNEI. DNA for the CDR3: TGTGCCAGCAGTGACCGGGGGTTTCGCGGGGAGCTGTTTTTT. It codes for CASSDRGFRGELFF.

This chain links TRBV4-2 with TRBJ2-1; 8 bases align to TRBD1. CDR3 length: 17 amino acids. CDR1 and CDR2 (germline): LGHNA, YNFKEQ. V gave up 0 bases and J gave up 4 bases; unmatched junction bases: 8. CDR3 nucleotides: TGTGCCAGCAGCCAAGACCTCACAGGGGGTGGTTACAATGAGCAGTTCTTC. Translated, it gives CASSQDLTGGGYNEQFF.

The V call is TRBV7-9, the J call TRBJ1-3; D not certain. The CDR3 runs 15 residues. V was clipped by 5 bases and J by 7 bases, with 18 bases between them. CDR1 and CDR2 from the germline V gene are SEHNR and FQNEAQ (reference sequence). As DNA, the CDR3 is TGTGCCAGCAGCCCAGAAGACATCTATAGGAACACCATATATTTT. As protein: CASSPEDIYRNTIYF.

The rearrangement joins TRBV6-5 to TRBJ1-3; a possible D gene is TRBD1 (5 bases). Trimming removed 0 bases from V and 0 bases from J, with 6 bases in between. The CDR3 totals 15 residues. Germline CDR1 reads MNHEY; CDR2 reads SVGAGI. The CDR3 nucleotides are TGTGCCAGCAGTTACTCGACAGCCTCTGGAAACACCATATATTTT. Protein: CASSYSTASGNTIYF.